Listed below are T cell receptor beta chains from one sample, sequenced in a study of blood T cell repertoires in COVID-19. Assay used: immunoSEQ multiplex PCR; TCRdb lists only in-frame clones, some missing. The data show 210,000 or so clones, 81% seen once. The specimen was PBMCs or T cells enriched from blood (not recorded which). These receptors originate from a woman between 50 and 59 years old with acute COVID-19. Both conserved end residues are part of each CDR3. The D gene is left open where the match is weak. The size field is filled for only some rows; it gives once, few, many or a size class.

>TRBV7-8|TRBD1|.|TRBJ2-7
CASSSGQGAYEQYF
TGTGCCAGCAGCTCGGGACAGGGAGCCTACGAGCAGTACTTC
>TRBV7-8|.|.|TRBJ2-1
CASSSPDRKGPRNEQFF
TGTGCCAGCAGCAGCCCGGACAGAAAGGGGCCGCGCAATGAGCAGTTCTTC
>TRBV2|.|.|TRBJ2-5
CASSEGGQTQYF
TGTGCCAGCAGTGAAGGAGGCCAGACCCAGTACTTC
>TRBV3-1/TRBV3-2|.|.|TRBJ1-2
CASTQGQSGGYTF
TGTGCCAGCACCCAAGGACAATCAGGAGGCTACACCTTC
>TRBV30|.|.|TRBJ1-5
CAWKAGNQPQHF
TGTGCCTGGAAGGCGGGAAATCAGCCCCAGCATTTT
>TRBV7-9|TRBD2|.|TRBJ2-1
CASSPRLAGVVDEQFF
TGTGCCAGCAGCCCTCGACTAGCGGGAGTGGTGGATGAGCAGTTCTTC
>TRBV5-1|TRBD1|.|TRBJ1-1
CASRQGQGFTEAFF
TGCGCCAGTAGGCAAGGACAGGGATTCACTGAAGCTTTCTTT
>TRBV6-5|.|.|TRBJ1-3
CASSYQRGNTIYF
TGTGCCAGCAGCTACCAACGGGGAAACACCATATATTTT
>TRBV7-2|.|once|TRBJ2-7
CASSSRTESYEQYF
TGTGCCAGCAGCTCTCGGACAGAGTCCTACGAGCAGTACTTC
>TRBV19|.|.|TRBJ2-7
CASRPEGTPSYEQYF
TGTGCCAGCAGGCCAGAGGGAACCCCCTCCTACGAGCAGTACTTC
>TRBV28|.|few|TRBJ2-1
CASRQGLLGGNEQFF
TGTGCCAGCAGACAAGGACTTCTCGGCGGCAATGAGCAGTTCTTC
>TRBV2|.|.|TRBJ1-3
CASSVRENTIYF
TGTGCCAGCAGTGTAAGGGAGAACACCATATATTTT
>TRBV15|.|.|TRBJ1-3
CATSSRVLSGNTIYF
TGTGCCACCAGCAGCCGGGTCCTGTCTGGAAACACCATATATTTT
>TRBV6-5|.|.|TRBJ2-1
CASSQQGSNEQFF
TGTGCCAGCAGTCAACAGGGATCCAATGAGCAGTTCTTC
>TRBV13|TRBD1|.|TRBJ2-5
CASSLWTGQQETQYF
TGTGCCAGCAGCTTATGGACAGGACAGCAAGAGACCCAGTACTTC
>TRBV7-8|.|.|TRBJ1-2
CASSLGQEGGYTF
TGTGCCAGCAGCTTAGGGCAGGAGGGTGGCTACACCTTC
>TRBV7-7|TRBD1|.|TRBJ2-5
CASSSSPGGVETQYF
TGTGCCAGCAGCTCAAGTCCAGGGGGCGTGGAGACCCAGTACTTC
>TRBV6-2/TRBV6-3|TRBD1|.|TRBJ1-5
CASSLTGTGNQPQHF
TGTGCCAGCAGTTTAACCGGGACAGGGAATCAGCCCCAGCATTTT
>TRBV23-1|.|.|TRBJ2-5
CASSQWREETQYF
TGCGCCAGCAGTCAATGGAGGGAAGAGACCCAGTACTTC
>TRBV28|TRBD1|.|TRBJ2-6
CASSARGTGANVLTF
TGTGCCAGCAGTGCCAGGGGGACTGGGGCCAACGTCCTGACTTTC
>TRBV28|TRBD2|few|TRBJ2-3
CASSLLAGPDTQYF
TGTGCCAGCAGTTTGCTAGCGGGTCCAGATACGCAGTATTTT
>TRBV5-1|.|.|TRBJ2-2
CASSSGDRRTGELFF
TGCGCCAGCAGCTCGGGGGACAGAAGAACCGGGGAGCTGTTTTTT
>TRBV28|.|once|TRBJ1-1
CASSWSRTEAFF
TGTGCCAGCAGTTGGAGCCGCACTGAAGCTTTCTTT
>TRBV28|TRBD1|.|TRBJ1-1
CASSLRDRGITEAFF
TGTGCCAGCAGTCTCCGGGACAGGGGGATCACTGAAGCTTTCTTT
>TRBV19|TRBD1|.|TRBJ1-6
CASKTPGGESPLHF
TGTGCCAGTAAAACACCAGGGGGCGAATCACCCCTCCACTTT
>TRBV12-3/TRBV12-4|TRBD1|.|TRBJ2-7
CASRVQGAGQYF
TGTGCCAGCAGGGTACAGGGGGCCGGGCAGTACTTC
>TRBV18|TRBD2|.|TRBJ2-5
CASSPLMAGVGETQYF
TGTGCCAGCTCACCACTAATGGCGGGAGTGGGGGAGACCCAGTACTTC
>TRBV9|.|.|TRBJ2-1
CASSVRDSFYNEQFF
TGTGCCAGCAGCGTCCGGGACTCCTTTTACAATGAGCAGTTCTTC
>TRBV7-9|.|.|TRBJ2-1
CASSFGARGGEQFF
TGTGCCAGCAGCTTCGGGGCGCGGGGCGGTGAGCAGTTCTTC
>TRBV7-2|.|.|TRBJ2-7
CASSLTGYEQYF
TGTGCCAGCAGCTTAACCGGTTACGAGCAGTACTTC
>TRBV19|.|.|TRBJ1-1
CASSGVADMNTEAFF
TGTGCCAGTAGCGGGGTCGCAGATATGAACACTGAAGCTTTCTTT
>TRBV7-2|TRBD1|.|TRBJ1-2
CASSSGQGLGYTF
TGTGCCAGCAGCTCGGGACAGGGTCTTGGCTACACCTTC
>TRBV7-2|.|.|TRBJ2-5
CASTLTGLETQYF
TGTGCCAGCACCTTAACAGGGTTGGAGACCCAGTACTTC
>TRBV27|TRBD1|.|TRBJ2-7
CASSFARQGAYEQYF
TGTGCCAGCAGTTTCGCCCGACAGGGGGCTTACGAGCAGTACTTC
>TRBV12-3/TRBV12-4|.|.|TRBJ1-1
CASREGWGTEAFF
TGTGCCAGCAGGGAGGGTTGGGGCACTGAAGCTTTCTTT
>TRBV28|.|.|TRBJ2-7
CASSLSPRGGHPYEQYF
TGTGCCAGCAGTTTATCCCCCCGAGGAGGCCATCCCTACGAGCAGTACTTC
>TRBV19|TRBD2|few|TRBJ2-7
CATSSRVSSGRYEQYF
TGTGCCACCTCCTCAAGGGTGAGTAGCGGGAGATACGAGCAGTACTTC
>TRBV7-9|.|few|TRBJ2-5
CASSLRLENWETQYF
TGTGCCAGCAGCTTAAGGTTGGAGAACTGGGAGACCCAGTACTTC
>TRBV7-9|.|.|TRBJ2-5
CASSLALHGQIPQETQYF
TGTGCCAGCAGCTTAGCGCTTCACGGACAAATCCCCCAAGAGACCCAGTACTTC
>TRBV25-1|.|.|TRBJ2-1
CASSDWGRGNNEQFF
TGTGCCAGCAGTGACTGGGGGAGGGGGAACAATGAGCAGTTCTTC
>TRBV7-2|.|.|TRBJ2-7
CASSSTGNSYEQYF
TGTGCCAGCAGCTCCACAGGGAACTCCTACGAGCAGTACTTC
>TRBV11-2|TRBD1|.|TRBJ1-3
CASSFSFRGRRGNTIYF
TGTGCCAGCAGCTTTAGCTTCAGGGGGCGTCGAGGAAACACCATATATTTT
>TRBV7-9|.|.|TRBJ1-1
CASSLVVNTEAFF
TGTGCCAGCAGCTTAGTCGTGAACACTGAAGCTTTCTTT
>TRBV7-8|.|medium-sized|TRBJ1-5
CASSDVTGVRNQPQHF
TGTGCCAGCAGCGACGTGACAGGAGTACGCAATCAGCCCCAGCATTTT
>TRBV6-5|TRBD1|.|TRBJ1-2
CASAQDRVYGYTF
TGTGCCAGCGCGCAGGACAGGGTCTATGGCTACACCTTC
>TRBV6-5|.|.|TRBJ1-5
CASSTGGGFDQPQHF
TGTGCCAGCAGTACGGGGGGCGGTTTTGATCAGCCCCAGCATTTT